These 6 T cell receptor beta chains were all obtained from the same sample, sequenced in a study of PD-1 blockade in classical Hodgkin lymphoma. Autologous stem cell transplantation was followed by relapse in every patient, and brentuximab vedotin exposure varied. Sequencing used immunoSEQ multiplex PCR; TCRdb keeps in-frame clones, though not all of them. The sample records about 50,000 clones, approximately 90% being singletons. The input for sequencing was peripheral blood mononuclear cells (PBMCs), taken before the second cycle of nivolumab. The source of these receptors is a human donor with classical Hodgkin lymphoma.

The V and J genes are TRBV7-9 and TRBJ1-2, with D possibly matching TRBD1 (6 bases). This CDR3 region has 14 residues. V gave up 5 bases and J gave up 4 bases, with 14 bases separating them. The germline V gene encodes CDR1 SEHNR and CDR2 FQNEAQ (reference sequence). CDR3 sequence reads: CASSHGQPPYGYTF. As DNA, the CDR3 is TGTGCCAGCAGCCATGGACAGCCTCCCTATGGCTACACCTTC.

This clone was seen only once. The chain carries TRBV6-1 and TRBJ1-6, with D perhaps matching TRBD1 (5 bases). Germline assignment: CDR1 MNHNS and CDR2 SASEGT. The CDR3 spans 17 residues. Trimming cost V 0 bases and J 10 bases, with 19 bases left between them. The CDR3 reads CASSEAHRKVAGSPLHF. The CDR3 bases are TGTGCCAGCAGTGAAGCGCACAGGAAGGTAGCCGGGTCACCCCTCCACTTT.

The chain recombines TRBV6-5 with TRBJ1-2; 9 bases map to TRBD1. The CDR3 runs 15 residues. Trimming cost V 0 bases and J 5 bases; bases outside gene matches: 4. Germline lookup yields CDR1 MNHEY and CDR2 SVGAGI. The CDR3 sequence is CASSYSGTGRYGYTF. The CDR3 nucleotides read TGTGCCAGCAGTTACTCTGGGACAGGGAGGTATGGCTACACCTTC.

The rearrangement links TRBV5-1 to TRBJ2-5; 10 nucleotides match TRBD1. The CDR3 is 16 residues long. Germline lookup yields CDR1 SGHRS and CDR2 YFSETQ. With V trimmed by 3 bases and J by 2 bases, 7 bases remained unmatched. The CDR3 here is CASSSEPGQGQETQYF. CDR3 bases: TGCGCCAGCAGCTCTGAGCCGGGACAGGGGCAAGAGACCCAGTACTTC.

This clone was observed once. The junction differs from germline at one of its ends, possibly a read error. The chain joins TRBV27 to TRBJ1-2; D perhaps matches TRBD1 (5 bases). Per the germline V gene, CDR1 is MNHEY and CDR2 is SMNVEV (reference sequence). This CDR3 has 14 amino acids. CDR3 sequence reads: CAGSFLGEVYGYTF. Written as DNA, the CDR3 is TGTGCCGGCAGTTTCTTAGGGGAAGTCTATGGCTACACCTTC.

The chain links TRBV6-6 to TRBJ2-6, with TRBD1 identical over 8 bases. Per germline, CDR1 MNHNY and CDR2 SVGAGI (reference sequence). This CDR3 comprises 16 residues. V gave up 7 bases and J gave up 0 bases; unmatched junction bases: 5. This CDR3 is CASMDRARSGANVLTF. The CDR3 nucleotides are TGTGCCAGCATGGACAGGGCCCGCTCTGGGGCCAACGTCCTGACTTTC.